This T cell receptor (beta chain) was captured by sequencing in a study of siplizumab effects on memory and regulatory T cells. Findings and caveats of the study: It was never confirmed that proliferating Tregs from siplizumab cultures were suppressive. The study found that mappable alloreactive CD4+ clones averaged roughly 75% Treg-derived with siplizumab and around 25% in controls. It seemed that naive T cells were more diverse than memory cells and were major contributors to the alloresponse.

Some clones are missing from TCRdb's copy, which holds only in-frame ones; the method was immunoSEQ multiplex PCR. The repertoire holds around 95,000 clones, with about 94% as singletons. Trimming removed 2 bases at V and 0 bases at J, with 10 bases between. This CDR3 region has 15 residues. The V gene's germline CDR1 is SGHNT and CDR2 YENEEA. Concerning this clone itself: Its specificity is unknown.

The sequencing sample was made of non-Treg CD4+ T cells sorted from blood. This chain connects TRBV11-3 to TRBJ1-1; D gene unclear. The sequence came from a human donor in good health. CDR3 residues: CASSLFLGVNTEAFF. The DNA for the CDR3 is TGTGCCAGCAGCTTATTCCTGGGAGTGAACACTGAAGCTTTCTTT.